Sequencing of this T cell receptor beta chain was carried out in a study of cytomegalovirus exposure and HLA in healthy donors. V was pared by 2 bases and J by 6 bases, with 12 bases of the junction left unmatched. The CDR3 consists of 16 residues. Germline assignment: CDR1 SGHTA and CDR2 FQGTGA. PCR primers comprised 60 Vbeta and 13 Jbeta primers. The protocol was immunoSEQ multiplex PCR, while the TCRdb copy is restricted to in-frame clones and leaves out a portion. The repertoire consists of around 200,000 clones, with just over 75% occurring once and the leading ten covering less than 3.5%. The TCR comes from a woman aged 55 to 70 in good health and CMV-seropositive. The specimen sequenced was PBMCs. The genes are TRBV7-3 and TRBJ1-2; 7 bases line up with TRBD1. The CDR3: CASSLFQGVVGDGYTF. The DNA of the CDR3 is TGTGCCAGCAGCTTATTTCAGGGGGTAGTGGGAGATGGCTACACCTTC.